Listed below are T cell receptor beta chains from one sample, sequenced in a study of blood T cells in healthy people across ages. One entry per CDR3 protein, called by TCRdb with MiXCR from the 5' RACE reads. The sample has approximately 680,000 distinct CDR3 sequences; approximately 29% are singletons. Source material: blood. Receptors originate from a woman over 75 in good health. Both conserved end residues are part of each CDR3. The D gene is left open where the match is weak. Size is omitted from some rows. Given values are once, few, many or a class for expanded clones.

j_call clone_size cdr3_length d_call v_call cdr3_nt cdr3_aa
TRBJ2-1 many 15 - TRBV7-2 TGTGCCAGCAGCTTAGGGACACAATCCTACAATGAGCAGTTCTTC CASSLGTQSYNEQFF
TRBJ2-1 many 15 - TRBV15 TGTGCCACCAGCAGAGATCTAGGCCAGGGGAATGAGCAGTTCTTC CATSRDLGQGNEQFF
TRBJ2-7 many 16 TRBD2 TRBV20-1 TGCAGTGCTAGAGATCGACTAGCGGGGGCCTTCTACGAGCAGTACTTC CSARDRLAGAFYEQYF
TRBJ1-4 - 14 TRBD1 TRBV18 TGTGCCAGCTCATACGACAGGGCTAATGAAAAACTGTTTTTT CASSYDRANEKLFF
TRBJ2-1 - 16 - TRBV7-8 TGTGCAAGCAGCCCTATCGCGGGCTCCGGGAGCAATGAGCAGTTCTTC CASSPIAGSGSNEQFF
TRBJ2-3 many 15 - TRBV4-2 TGTGCCAGCAGCCAAGCAGGGGGGGTTTCAGATACGCAGTATTTT CASSQAGGVSDTQYF
TRBJ2-3 many 15 - TRBV20-1 TGCAGTGCTAGCCCCGGGGGTCCCAACACAGATACGCAGTATTTT CSASPGGPNTDTQYF
TRBJ1-2 many 15 - TRBV21-1 TGTGCCAGCAGCAAAACGGACTTAGGGAGATCGGGCTACACCTTC CASSKTDLGRSGYTF
TRBJ2-5 many 15 - TRBV6-2/TRBV6-3 TGTGCCAGCAGTGAACTGCTCGGGTACCAAGAGACCCAGTACTTC CASSELLGYQETQYF
TRBJ1-1 many 14 - TRBV11-2 TGTGCCAGCAGCCGGGCCACGGGGAGGACTGAAGCTTTCTTT CASSRATGRTEAFF
TRBJ2-6 many 16 - TRBV28 TGTGCCAGCAGTTTATCAGACTCCTCCGGGGCCAACGTCCTGACTTTC CASSLSDSSGANVLTF
TRBJ2-7 - 16 - TRBV7-2 TGTGCTGGCAGCTTAGATGTTGGGGGCACCTCCTACGAGCAGTACTTC CAGSLDVGGTSYEQYF
TRBJ2-3 - 13 TRBD2 TRBV30 TGTGCCCGGAGCGACGGGGGGTTGGATACGCAGTATTTT CARSDGGLDTQYF
TRBJ1-6 - 17 - TRBV30 TGTGCCTGGAGTCGCCGACACAGGGACTCCTATAATTCACCCCTCCACTTT CAWSRRHRDSYNSPLHF
TRBJ1-3 - 14 - TRBV15 TGTGCCACCAGCAGAGGAGAGCCTGGAAACACCATATATTTT CATSRGEPGNTIYF
TRBJ1-2 - 13 - TRBV6-6 TGTGCCAGCAGGGCAGAACCATCCTATGGCTACACCTTC CASRAEPSYGYTF
TRBJ1-2 many 15 - TRBV7-2 TGTGCCAGCAGCTTAGCTCCAGGCACTTACTATGGCTACACCTTC CASSLAPGTYYGYTF
TRBJ1-5 - 13 - TRBV29-1 TGCAGCGTCTCCCAGGTTCTCGGACAGCCCCAGCATTTT CSVSQVLGQPQHF
TRBJ1-1 - 13 - TRBV10-3 TGTGCCATCAGAGGAGAGACTAACACTGAAGCTTTCTTT CAIRGETNTEAFF
TRBJ1-2 once 13 - TRBV6-6 TGTGCCAGCAGGACAAGAAATAACTATGGCTACACCTTC CASRTRNNYGYTF
TRBJ2-5 many 16 TRBD2 TRBV20-1 TGCAGTGCTAGAGACCCTAGCGGGGGGTCGGGAGAGACCCAGTACTTC CSARDPSGGSGETQYF
TRBJ2-1 many 14 - TRBV11-1 TGTGCCAGCAGCCCACCCAACTCCTACAATGAGCAGTTCTTC CASSPPNSYNEQFF
TRBJ2-5 - 15 - TRBV7-9 TGTGCCAGCAGCTTAGGGGGGGCCGGGAAAGAGACCCAGTACTTC CASSLGGAGKETQYF
TRBJ2-7 many 15 TRBD1 TRBV20-1 TGCAGTGCTAGAGACTTCCGGACAGGGGCCCACGAGCAGTACTTC CSARDFRTGAHEQYF
TRBJ1-2 - 15 TRBD1 TRBV5-1 TGCGCCAGCAGCTGGGACCCGGGACAGGGAGGTGGCTACACCTTC CASSWDPGQGGGYTF
TRBJ2-7 many 13 - TRBV6-2/TRBV6-3 TGTGCCAGCAGACCGACAGCCTCCTACGAGCAGTACTTC CASRPTASYEQYF
TRBJ2-3 - 13 - TRBV29-1 TGCAGCGTTGATTACACCTTGGAAGATACGCAGTATTTT CSVDYTLEDTQYF
TRBJ2-7 - 12 - TRBV4-2 TGTGCCAGCAGCCAAGATGGCGGCGAGCAGTACTTC CASSQDGGEQYF
TRBJ1-2 many 13 - TRBV10-3 TGTGCCATCAGTGACGGGGGAAGTCGCGGCTACACCTTC CAISDGGSRGYTF
TRBJ2-3 - 14 - TRBV20-1 TGCAGTGCTGCCCTTTGGACTGACCGGGTTACGCAGTATTTT CSAALWTDRVTQYF
TRBJ2-1 many 15 TRBD2 TRBV2 TGTGCCAGCAGAACTAGCGGTAGCTCCTACAATGAGCAGTTCTTC CASRTSGSSYNEQFF
TRBJ2-4 many 16 - TRBV20-1 TGCAGTGCTAGACCTGTGAGGGGGGAGGCCAAAAACATTCAGTACTTC CSARPVRGEAKNIQYF
TRBJ2-5 many 16 TRBD2 TRBV7-8 TGTGCCAGCAGCTTAACGATCGGGGGGAGAGAAGAGACCCAGTACTTC CASSLTIGGREETQYF
TRBJ1-5 many 14 - TRBV6-1 TGTGCCAGCAGTTTTTCCTCGCCCAATCAGCCCCAGCATTTT CASSFSSPNQPQHF
TRBJ2-5 many 12 - TRBV6-2/TRBV6-3 TGTGCCAGCAGTTACTCGGGCGAGACCCAGTACTTC CASSYSGETQYF
TRBJ2-5 many 11 - TRBV30 TGTGCCTGGAGTGTACGGAGTTGGTGGTACTTC CAWSVRSWWYF
TRBJ1-2 - 12 - TRBV20-1 TGCAGTGCTAGAGATCGGGTGAGAGGCTACACCTTC CSARDRVRGYTF
TRBJ2-1 - 15 TRBD2 TRBV5-1 TGCGCCAGCAGCTTGGGACTAGCGGGGGTGGATGAGCAGTTATTC CASSLGLAGVDEQLF
TRBJ1-5 few 14 - TRBV5-4 TGTGCCAGCAGCATACAAGGAGTGACTCAGCCCCAGCATTTT CASSIQGVTQPQHF
TRBJ2-7 - 15 TRBD2 TRBV4-1 TGCGCCAGCAGCCAAGGGCGGGGACTAGTAAGCGAGCAGTACTTC CASSQGRGLVSEQYF
TRBJ2-1 - 16 - TRBV3-1 TGTGCCAGCAGCCGTGGTTGGGGAGCGGCCTACAATGAGCAGTTCTTC CASSRGWGAAYNEQFF
TRBJ1-6 few 12 - TRBV18 TGTGCCAGCTCACCACCCTCAAGCCCCCTCCACTTT CASSPPSSPLHF
TRBJ1-5 once 15 - TRBV2 TGTGCCGGCAGTACTAGACGGGCTAGCAATCAGCCCCAGCATTTT CAGSTRRASNQPQHF
TRBJ2-1 - 17 - TRBV3-1 TGTGCCAGCAGCCAAGATCTTTGGGAATCCTCTTGGGACGAGCAGGTCTTC CASSQDLWESSWDEQVF
TRBJ2-7 many 14 - TRBV11-2 TGTGCCAGCAGCGGACCGACCAGGACCTACGAGCAGTACTTC CASSGPTRTYEQYF
TRBJ2-1 few 12 - TRBV11-3 TGTGCCAGCAGCCAATCTGACCGGGAGCAGTTCTTC CASSQSDREQFF
TRBJ2-3 many 17 TRBD2 TRBV28 TGTGCCAGCAGGTCTAGACTAGCGGGGGGTAGCACAGATACGCAGTATTTT CASRSRLAGGSTDTQYF
TRBJ2-3 medium-sized 14 - TRBV29-1 TGCAGCGTTGACCCGGAGGGGGCCACAGATACGCAGTATTTT CSVDPEGATDTQYF
TRBJ1-2 few 15 - TRBV7-2 TGTGCCAGCAGCTTAGTGTTGACGGGGGGCTATGGCTACACCTTC CASSLVLTGGYGYTF
TRBJ2-2 - 16 TRBD1 TRBV5-1 TGCGCCAGCAGCCCGGGACAGGGGCCGGTCGACGGGGAGCTGTTTTTT CASSPGQGPVDGELFF
TRBJ2-7 few 15 - TRBV20-1 TGCAGTGCTACCCAAGAACAGGGAGCCTCCTACGAGCAGTACTTC CSATQEQGASYEQYF
TRBJ2-1 - 19 TRBD2 TRBV4-3 TGCGCCAGCAGCCAAGATCCTAGCGGGACTATCAGCTCCTACAATGAGCAGTTCTTC CASSQDPSGTISSYNEQFF
TRBJ1-5 many 15 - TRBV12-3/TRBV12-4 TGTGCCAGCACCCCGCCCGGGGTTAACAATCAGCCCCAGCATTTT CASTPPGVNNQPQHF
TRBJ1-1 many 14 - TRBV5-1 TGCGCCAGCAGCTTACAGGGTGTGAACACTGAAGCTTTCTTT CASSLQGVNTEAFF
TRBJ2-3 many 14 - TRBV3-1 TGTGCCAGCAGCCAGCAGGGTAGTACAGATACGCAGTATTTT CASSQQGSTDTQYF
TRBJ1-6 - 15 - TRBV2 TGTGCCAGCAGCGCGATCGACAGCTATAATTCACCCCCCCACTTT CASSAIDSYNSPPHF
TRBJ1-3 few 16 - TRBV4-1 TGCGCCAGCAGCCAAGAACAGGGTTTCTCTGGAAACACCATATATTTT CASSQEQGFSGNTIYF
TRBJ2-7 few 14 - TRBV14 TGTGCCAGCAGCCAATTGGGACCGGGGCCCGAGCAGTACTTC CASSQLGPGPEQYF
TRBJ1-5 - 13 - TRBV20-1 TGCAGTGCTAGGGACGGAAGCGATCAGCCCCAGCATTTT CSARDGSDQPQHF